This entry lists 27 T cell receptor beta chains sequenced from one sample in a study of blood T cell repertoires in COVID-19. Profiling relied on immunoSEQ multiplex PCR, and the TCRdb table lists in-frame clones only, not all of them. The table has about 200,000 clones, less than 90% seen once; the top ten hold 0.7% to 0.95%. Sequencing was done on a sample of peripheral blood. The source of these receptors is a woman in her 70s with acute or convalescent COVID-19.

The chain combines TRBV25-1 with TRBJ1-1; TRBD1 aligns across 9 bases. V shed 0 bases, J shed 5 bases, and the junction held 4 bases outside the gene matches. The germline gives CDR1 MGHDK, CDR2 SYGVNS. The CDR3 extends over 15 amino acids. This CDR3 is CASSEYDRGKTEAFF. The CDR3 DNA follows: TGTGCCAGCAGTGAATATGACAGGGGGAAGACTGAAGCTTTCTTT.

The rearrangement uses TRBV10-1 and TRBJ2-3, with a possible D match to TRBD2 (5 bases). CDR1 and CDR2 from the germline V gene are WNHNN and SYGVQD (reference sequence). Trimming removed 2 bases at V and 3 bases at J, with 6 bases between. CDR3 length: 13 amino acids. The CDR3 region has the DNA TGCGCCAGCAGTGAGGGACTTACAGATACGCAGTATTTT. As protein: CASSEGLTDTQYF.

The rearrangement uses TRBV10-3 and TRBJ1-1; D possibly corresponds to TRBD1 (6 bases). The CDR3 has 13 amino acids. The germline gives CDR1 ENHRY, CDR2 SYGVKD. Trimming left V 9 bases short and J 2 bases short, with 13 bases between. As DNA, the CDR3 is TGTGCCATTTCGAGGGGGGGCAACACTGAAGCTTTCTTT. It yields the protein CAISRGGNTEAFF.

The chain uses TRBV15 and TRBJ1-4, with unresolved D. The length of the CDR3 is 16 residues. Germline CDR1 is LNHNV and CDR2 is YYDKDF (reference sequence). The V and J ends lost 0 bases and 8 bases respectively, with 16 bases between them. Here the CDR3 reads CATSRDLLQRREKLFF. The CDR3 nucleotides are TGTGCCACCAGCAGAGATCTGCTCCAACGGAGGGAAAAACTGTTTTTT.

This chain connects TRBV18 to TRBJ2-1; 10 nucleotides line up with TRBD2. CDR3 length equals 13 residues. J gave up 7 bases and V 6 bases, and 3 bases lay outside the gene matches. CDR1 and CDR2 from the germline V gene are KGHSH and LQKENI. The CDR3 region is CASSAGLANEQFF. The CDR3 DNA is TGTGCCAGCTCCGCGGGACTAGCGAATGAGCAGTTCTTC.

This clone came up once. The gene calls are TRBV3-1 (or the pseudogene TRBV3-2) and TRBJ2-3, with TRBD2 matching 9 bases. Germline V gene lookup returns CDR1 LGHDT and CDR2 YNNKEL (reference sequence). The CDR3 loop spans 17 amino acids. Trimming cost V 4 bases and J 0 bases; bases outside gene matches: 8. CDR3 loop: CASSRRSSGKSTDTQYF. Written as DNA, the CDR3 is TGTGCCAGCAGCCGAAGATCTAGCGGGAAAAGCACAGATACGCAGTATTTT.

The rearrangement uses TRBV5-4 and TRBJ1-4; D perhaps matches TRBD1 (5 bases). CDR1 and CDR2 (germline): SGHNT, YYREEE (reference sequence). The CDR3 length is 14 residues. Trimming removed 0 bases at V and 6 bases at J, with 9 bases between. CDR3 bases: TGTGCCAGCAGCTTGGCAGGGCCGCATGAAAAACTGTTTTTT. This sequence encodes CASSLAGPHEKLFF.

This chain links TRBV6-5 with TRBJ2-1; D unresolved. Germline CDR1 MNHEY, CDR2 SVGAGI. The CDR3 has 12 residues. V was clipped by 5 bases and J by 7 bases, with 9 bases between them. The CDR3 is CASSRPGNEQFF. The CDR3 DNA reads TGTGCCAGCAGTCGACCCGGGAATGAGCAGTTCTTC.

The rearrangement uses TRBV2 and TRBJ2-1, with TRBD2 as a possible D gene (6 bases). Trimming took 7 bases from V and 4 from J, leaving 11 bases between them. CDR3 length: 13 amino acids. CDR1 and CDR2 (germline): SNHLY, FYNNEI. The CDR3 region is CASTGGYYNEQFF. The CDR3 DNA reads TGTGCCAGCACCGGGGGATATTACAATGAGCAGTTCTTC.

V is TRBV2 and J is TRBJ1-5, with D unclear. Germline V lookup: CDR1 SNHLY, CDR2 FYNNEI. The V and J ends lost 4 bases and 4 bases respectively, with 11 bases between them. The CDR3 is made up of 14 amino acids. CDR3 region: CASSVGQSNQPQHF. The CDR3 nucleotides read TGTGCCAGCAGTGTTGGTCAGTCAAATCAGCCCCAGCATTTT.

V gene TRBV10-3 combines with J gene TRBJ2-1; D perhaps matches TRBD2 (5 bases). V gave up 10 bases and J gave up 6 bases, with 16 bases separating them. The germline gives CDR1 ENHRY, CDR2 SYGVKD. The CDR3 has 13 amino acids. The CDR3 region has the DNA TGTGCCACCACGGTGTCGGCGGGCAATGAGCAGTTCTTC. Translating gives CATTVSAGNEQFF.

The rearrangement joins TRBV28 to TRBJ2-7, with D uncertain. The CDR3 totals 13 residues. V lost 9 bases and J 0 bases, leaving 12 bases between the germline ends. CDR1 and CDR2 (germline): MDHEN, SYDVKM. CDR3 region: CASNLQYSYEQYF. In nucleotides, the CDR3 is TGTGCCAGTAACCTACAGTACTCCTACGAGCAGTACTTC.

The chain employs TRBV19 and TRBJ2-2; 14 bases agree with TRBD2. Germline V gene data show CDR1 as LNHDA and CDR2 as SQIVND (reference sequence). J was trimmed by 4 bases and V by 6 bases; bases with no gene match: 10. This CDR3 comprises 18 residues. The CDR3 DNA reads as TGTGCCAGTAGGGTCGGGACTAGCGGGGGCCCGGGCACCGGGGAGCTGTTTTTT. Translating gives CASRVGTSGGPGTGELFF. Complete variable domain (other parts from reference TRBV19 and TRBJ2-2): DGGITQSPKYLFRKEGQNVTLSCEQNLNHDAMYWYRQDPGQGLRLIYYSQIVNDFQKGDIAEGYSVSREKKESFPLTVTSAQKNPTAFYLCASRVGTSGGPGTGELFFGEGSRLTVL.

The chain combines TRBV5-8 with TRBJ1-2; TRBD1 is a possible D gene (6 bases). V gave up 0 bases and J gave up 0 bases, with 12 bases separating them. Germline V gene lookup returns CDR1 SGHTS and CDR2 YDEGEE. The CDR3 has 16 amino acids. CDR3 sequence (DNA): TGTGCCAGCAGCTTGGGCGTCAGGGGCGCTAACTATGGCTACACCTTC. Translation: CASSLGVRGANYGYTF.

The CDR3, as DNA: TGTGCCAGCAGTTCTAGCGGGCGATCCTACAATGAGCAGTTCTTC. It codes for CASSSSGRSYNEQFF. The chain links TRBV6-2 or TRBV6-3 to TRBJ2-1; 8 bases are shared with TRBD2. Trimming at V came to 4 bases and at J to 1 base, leaving 3 bases not matched to a gene. Germline CDR1 MNHEY, CDR2 SVGEGT. This CDR3 has 15 amino acids.

The CDR3 loop reads CASSFNFQSTDTQYF. In nucleotides, the CDR3 is TGTGCCAGCAGCTTTAATTTCCAGAGCACAGATACGCAGTATTTT. The rearrangement links TRBV5-6 to TRBJ2-3; D unresolved. The CDR3 sequence is 15 residues long. Trimming left V 2 bases short and J 0 bases short, with 10 bases between. Germline values: CDR1 SGHDT, CDR2 YYEEEE.

The chain carries TRBV7-9 and TRBJ2-1; TRBD2 matches at 14 bases. V lost 3 bases to trimming and J lost 8 bases; unmatched junction nucleotides: 3. CDR3 length: 15 amino acids. Germline assignment: CDR1 SEHNR and CDR2 FQNEAQ (reference sequence). DNA for the CDR3: TGTGCCAGCAGCTTGGGACTAGCGGGAGTGGATGAGCAGTTCTTC. Protein: CASSLGLAGVDEQFF.

V is TRBV11-3 and J is TRBJ2-7; the match to TRBD1 covers 8 bases. The CDR3 runs 15 residues. The germline V gene has CDR1 SGHNT and CDR2 YENEEA. With V trimmed by 5 bases and J by 2 bases, 8 bases remained unmatched. The CDR3 nucleotides are TGTGCCAGCAGCACAGGGGGGCTTAAACCCTACGAGCAGTACTTC. Translated: CASSTGGLKPYEQYF.

The gene calls are TRBV7-2 and TRBJ2-1, with 8 positions matching TRBD1. V lost 5 bases and J lost 6; bases outside the gene matches: 6. The CDR3 is 14 amino acids. In germline, CDR1 is SGHTA, CDR2 FQGNSA. The CDR3 here is CASSPPDRANEQFF. The DNA of the CDR3 is TGTGCCAGCAGCCCCCCGGACAGGGCCAATGAGCAGTTCTTC.

As DNA, the CDR3 is TGTGCCAGCATACCAGCGGTGAAAACCGGGGAGCTGTTTTTT. It specifies CASIPAVKTGELFF. This chain joins TRBV7-2 and TRBJ2-2, with D tentatively TRBD2 (5 bases). V was clipped by 7 bases and J by 5 bases, with 14 bases between them. This CDR3 is built from 14 residues. The germline CDR1 and CDR2 sequences are SGHTA and FQGNSA.

This clone was detected only once. V usage is TRBV5-1 and J usage is TRBJ2-2, with 9 bases lining up with TRBD2. The CDR3 covers 15 residues. Germline V gene data show CDR1 as SGHRS and CDR2 as YFSETQ. The V and J ends lost 2 bases and 1 base, in that order; junction bases with no gene match: 0. The CDR3 DNA reads TGCGCCAGCAGCTTACTAGCGGGGAACACCGGGGAGCTGTTTTTT. Translation: CASSLLAGNTGELFF.

The V and J genes are TRBV28 and TRBJ1-6; 8 nucleotides line up with TRBD1. The V and J ends lost 4 bases and 9 bases, in that order; junction bases with no gene match: 11. Germline CDR1 MDHEN, CDR2 SYDVKM. The CDR3 runs to 16 residues. CDR3: CASSSIGTGRVSPLHF. CDR3 nucleotide sequence: TGTGCCAGCAGTTCGATAGGGACAGGCAGGGTTTCACCCCTCCACTTT. Based on the CDR3 plus reference TRBV28 and TRBJ1-6, the full variable domain is DVKVTQSSRYLVKRTGEKVFLECVQDMDHENMFWYRQDPGLGLRLIYFSYDVKMKEKGDIPEGYSVSREKKERFSLILESASTNQTSMYLCASSSIGTGRVSPLHFGNGTRLTVT.

The CDR3 coding sequence is TGTGCCAGTAGTATGAGAGGGCTAGCGAGCTCCTACAATGAGCAGTTCTTC. Encoded protein: CASSMRGLASSYNEQFF. The J gene is TRBJ2-1, the V gene TRBV19, with D possibly TRBD2 on 6 matching bases. The CDR3 contains 17 residues. The germline CDR1 and CDR2 sequences are LNHDA and SQIVND (reference sequence). With 3 bases removed from V and 0 bases from J, the gap between germline ends came to 15 bases.

This chain connects TRBV9 to TRBJ1-2; TRBD1 agrees at 7 bases. V lost 4 bases and J lost 5; bases outside the gene matches: 11. The CDR3 covers 15 residues. The germline V gene has CDR1 SGDLS and CDR2 YYNGEE. The CDR3 DNA sequence: TGTGCCAGCAGCATGAGACAGGGACTTTGGTATGGCTACACCTTC. Amino acid sequence: CASSMRQGLWYGYTF.

This chain links TRBV15 with TRBJ2-5; TRBD2 matches at 7 bases. From germline, CDR1 is LNHNV and CDR2 YYDKDF (reference sequence). The CDR3 runs to 15 residues. Trimming took 1 base from V and 5 from J; bases not matched to a gene: 7. The CDR3 here is CATSRGSTSQETQYF. The DNA of the CDR3 is TGTGCCACCAGCAGAGGATCGACTAGCCAGGAGACCCAGTACTTC.

This sequence joins TRBV5-6 and TRBJ1-2, with 9 bases fitting TRBD1. The CDR3 contains 17 residues. Germline assignment: CDR1 SGHDT and CDR2 YYEEEE. Trimming at V came to 4 bases and at J to 1 base, leaving 11 bases not matched to a gene. This chain's CDR3 is CASSRPTGGFGNYGYTF. CDR3 DNA sequence: TGTGCCAGCAGCCGACCCACAGGGGGCTTCGGTAACTATGGCTACACCTTC. Using reference TRBV5-6 and TRBJ1-2 for the parts outside the CDR3, the full variable domain is DAGVTQSPTHLIKTRGQQVTLRCSPKSGHDTVSWYQQALGQGPQFIFQYYEEEERQRGNFPDRFSGHQFPNYSSELNVNALLLGDSALYLCASSRPTGGFGNYGYTFGSGTRLTVV.

V usage is TRBV18 and J usage is TRBJ1-5; unclear D gene. This CDR3 region has 16 residues. Trimming cost V 2 bases and J 1 base, with 12 bases left between them. The germline CDR1 and CDR2 sequences are KGHSH and LQKENI. CDR3 amino acids: CASSPEAAPSNQPQHF. The CDR3 DNA follows: TGTGCCAGCTCACCAGAGGCAGCACCAAGCAATCAGCCCCAGCATTTT.